The 19 T cell receptor beta chains given below trace back to one sample, sequenced in a study of blood T cell repertoires in COVID-19. Sequencing used immunoSEQ multiplex PCR; TCRdb keeps in-frame clones, though not all of them. Here the sample spans about 160,000 clones, 85% being singletons. The sequenced material came from peripheral blood. These TCRs come from a woman between 50 and 59 years old with COVID-19, enrolled during active disease.

CDR3 in amino acids: CASSPRAGEQYF. For the CDR3, the DNA is TGTGCCAGCAGCCCCAGGGCAGGCGAGCAGTACTTC. The V call is TRBV7-9, the J call TRBJ2-7, with D perhaps matching TRBD1 (5 bases). The germline gives CDR1 SEHNR, CDR2 FQNEAQ (reference sequence). Trimming shortened V by 5 bases and J by 6 bases, and 11 bases separated the two germline ends. The CDR3 contains 12 residues.

The chain links TRBV5-4 to TRBJ2-3; D is uncertain. V was pared by 4 bases and J by 0 bases, with 3 bases between. This CDR3 has 12 amino acids. From germline, CDR1 is SGHNT and CDR2 YYREEE (reference sequence). The CDR3 sequence is CASSLSTDTQYF. CDR3 coding DNA: TGTGCCAGCAGCCTAAGCACAGATACGCAGTATTTT.

The V and J genes are TRBV12-5 and TRBJ2-2; D remains unclear. Per the germline V gene, CDR1 is LGHNT and CDR2 is FRNRAP. The CDR3 is made up of 12 amino acids. Trimming shortened V by 5 bases and J by 5 bases, and 6 bases separated the two germline ends. CDR3 sequence reads: CASGPVTGELFF. DNA for the CDR3: TGTGCTAGTGGTCCCGTAACCGGGGAGCTGTTTTTT.

The CDR3 spells CASSVAGGTYEQYF. The CDR3 nucleotides are TGTGCCAGCAGCGTAGCGGGGGGGACCTACGAGCAGTACTTC. The chain combines TRBV9 with TRBJ2-7; 8 bases line up with TRBD2. The CDR3 has 14 amino acids. J was trimmed by 2 bases and V by 0 bases; bases with no gene match: 1. Germline values: CDR1 SGDLS, CDR2 YYNGEE.

There are a few counts of this clone. This chain uses TRBV7-9 with TRBJ1-2; D might be TRBD1 (6 bases). Trimming took 2 bases from V and 7 from J, leaving 17 bases between them. This CDR3 has 15 amino acids. Germline loops: CDR1 SEHNR, CDR2 FQNEAQ (reference sequence). CDR3 residues: CASSLSTTGSAGYTF. The CDR3 coding sequence is TGTGCCAGCAGCTTATCGACAACAGGGTCGGCTGGCTACACCTTC.

V gene TRBV5-5 combines with J gene TRBJ1-4, with 10 bases lining up with TRBD1. This CDR3 is built from 18 residues. CDR1 and CDR2 from the germline V gene are SGHKS and YYEKEE (reference sequence). Germline trimming cut 3 bases from V and 1 base from J; bases unmatched to any gene: 9. DNA for the CDR3: TGTGCCAGCAGCTATAAACCCGGGACAGGGGTAACTAATGAAAAACTGTTTTTT. Translation: CASSYKPGTGVTNEKLFF.

The chain is built from TRBV5-1 and TRBJ2-5; the D gene is possibly TRBD1 (6 bases). With 2 bases removed from V and 0 bases from J, the gap between germline ends came to 11 bases. This CDR3 has 15 residues. Germline CDR1 reads SGHRS; CDR2 reads YFSETQ. CDR3 amino acids: CASSFTGHYQETQYF. CDR3 bases: TGCGCCAGCAGCTTCACGGGACACTACCAAGAGACCCAGTACTTC.

V gene TRBV3-1 (or the pseudogene TRBV3-2) combines with J gene TRBJ2-2; D is unclear. V was pared by 4 bases and J by 2 bases, with 2 bases between. Germline V CDR1 and CDR2: LGHDT, YNNKEL (reference sequence). The CDR3 has 12 amino acids. CDR3 sequence reads: CASSLNTGELFF. The CDR3 coding sequence is TGTGCCAGCAGCCTAAACACCGGGGAGCTGTTTTTT.

This clone has more than one count but fewer than ten. This chain joins TRBV27 and TRBJ1-1; D is possibly TRBD1 (5 bases). Per germline, CDR1 MNHEY and CDR2 SMNVEV (reference sequence). The CDR3 sequence is 14 residues long. Trimming took off 5 bases at V and 2 bases at J, with 12 bases between the two ends. CDR3 nucleotides: TGTGCCAGCAGTGGTAAACAGGTTAACACTGAAGCTTTCTTT. Its translation is CASSGKQVNTEAFF.

The chain joins TRBV4-3 to TRBJ2-1; weak D call: TRBD1 (6 bases). The germline V and J ends were trimmed by 3 bases and 0 bases, with 9 bases remaining between them. This CDR3 has 15 amino acids. CDR1 and CDR2 from the germline V gene are LGHNA and YSLEER. This CDR3 is CASSQEDSSYNEQFF. CDR3 DNA sequence: TGCGCCAGCAGCCAGGAGGACAGCTCCTACAATGAGCAGTTCTTC.

The chain recombines TRBV12-3 or TRBV12-4 with TRBJ2-1; no clear D. Trimming took off 4 bases at V and 3 bases at J, with 7 bases between the two ends. This CDR3 has 13 residues. The CDR3 DNA reads TGTGCCAGCAGTTCGCAGCGCTACAATGAGCAGTTCTTC. It yields the protein CASSSQRYNEQFF.

The chain combines TRBV2 with TRBJ2-2; 9 nucleotides match TRBD1. CDR1 SNHLY and CDR2 FYNNEI come from the germline V gene. Unmatched junction bases numbered 5, after V lost 5 bases and J lost 7 bases. There are 14 residues in the CDR3. The CDR3 DNA reads TGTGCCAGCAGTCCACAGGGGGCTGGCGGGGAGCTGTTTTTT. Amino acids: CASSPQGAGGELFF.

The J gene is TRBJ2-3, the V gene TRBV15; 13 positions agree with TRBD2. J was trimmed by 1 base and V by 8 bases; bases with no gene match: 15. Germline CDR1 reads LNHNV; CDR2 reads YYDKDF (reference sequence). The CDR3 is 19 residues long. As DNA, the CDR3 is TGTGCCACCTTGCACCGGGGCGGCGGACTAGCGGGGGGCACAGATACGCAGTATTTT. Its protein is CATLHRGGGLAGGTDTQYF.

V and J are TRBV7-9 and TRBJ2-1; D is unclear. Trimming pared 2 bases from V and 9 bases from J, leaving 20 bases between. Germline assignment: CDR1 SEHNR and CDR2 FQNEAQ (reference sequence). The CDR3 sequence is 16 residues long. CDR3 amino acids: CASSLRPQQAWAEQFF. As DNA, the CDR3 is TGTGCCAGCAGCTTAAGGCCCCAGCAGGCATGGGCTGAGCAGTTCTTC.

The J gene is TRBJ2-7, the V gene TRBV10-3, with a tentative D call TRBD2 (6 bases). Germline V gene sequence: CDR1 ENHRY, CDR2 SYGVKD. Trimming stripped 8 bases from V and 1 base from J, with 9 bases between. The CDR3 spans 12 residues. This CDR3 is CAIGDSSYEQYF. In DNA, the CDR3 is TGTGCCATCGGGGACTCTTCCTACGAGCAGTACTTC.

The chain combines TRBV5-1 with TRBJ2-6; 10 nucleotides match TRBD2. Germline CDR1 SGHRS, CDR2 YFSETQ. Trimming took 3 bases from V and 1 from J; bases not matched to a gene: 13. CDR3 size: 20 residues. CDR3 DNA sequence: TGCGCCAGCAGCTACCTGGGGAGCGCTAGCGGGGGTTCTGGGGCCAACGTCCTGACTTTC. Residues: CASSYLGSASGGSGANVLTF.

V usage is TRBV3-1 (or the pseudogene TRBV3-2) and J usage is TRBJ2-7; D is unclear. This CDR3 has 13 amino acids. Germline CDR1 is LGHDT and CDR2 is YNNKEL (reference sequence). Trimming took off 3 bases at V and 7 bases at J, with 13 bases between the two ends. The CDR3 loop is CASSQAETREQYF. CDR3 DNA sequence: TGTGCCAGCAGCCAGGCGGAAACGCGGGAGCAGTACTTC.

The V call is TRBV28, the J call TRBJ1-2, with TRBD1 matching 9 bases. With 5 bases clipped from V and 1 base from J, the junction kept 2 bases outside the gene matches. The CDR3 covers 14 residues. Germline values: CDR1 MDHEN, CDR2 SYDVKM. CDR3 protein: CASSRDRVNYGYTF. CDR3 nucleotide sequence: TGTGCCAGCAGTAGGGACAGGGTTAACTATGGCTACACCTTC.

The chain carries TRBV2 and TRBJ2-7, with 7 nucleotides matching TRBD1. The CDR3 sequence is 15 residues long. The germline V gene encodes CDR1 SNHLY and CDR2 FYNNEI. The V segment lost 3 bases and the J segment 5 bases; nucleotides outside the gene matches: 10. CDR3 DNA sequence: TGTGCCAGCAGTGACTCTGAGGGGGCCGGGAACGAGCAGTACTTC. Its translation is CASSDSEGAGNEQYF. Complete variable domain (other parts from reference TRBV2 and TRBJ2-7): EPEVTQTPSHQVTQMGQEVILRCVPISNHLYFYWYRQILGQKVEFLVSFYNNEISEKSEIFDDQFSVERPDGSNFTLKIRSTKLEDSAMYFCASSDSEGAGNEQYFGPGTRLTVT.